The rows below give T cell receptor beta chains drawn from one sample of a study of cytomegalovirus exposure and HLA in healthy donors. Produced via immunoSEQ multiplex PCR; TCRdb's table is partial and in-frame only. Altogether nearly 110,000 clones are present, 65% to 80% being singletons, with the ten largest covering about 6.1%. Sample: PBMCs. The receptors stem from a woman aged 45 to 65 in good health and CMV-seropositive. Each CDR3 is given with its conserved first and last residue. Fields, in order: D gene, J gene, V gene, clone size, CDR3 DNA, CDR3 protein. The D gene is left open where the match is weak. Part of the rows lack a size; the others show once, few, many or a class for expanded clones.

D gene: NA; J gene: TRBJ1-1; V gene: TRBV4-3; clone size: NA; CDR3 DNA: TGCGCCAGCAGCCAAGATGGACATGTGAACACTGAAGCTTTCTTT; CDR3 protein: CASSQDGHVNTEAFF
D gene: TRBD1; J gene: TRBJ1-5; V gene: TRBV18; clone size: NA; CDR3 DNA: TGTGCCAGCTCACTCGGGACAGGGAGGGTTATACTGGGTCAGCCCCAGCATTTT; CDR3 protein: CASSLGTGRVILGQPQHF
D gene: TRBD1; J gene: TRBJ1-2; V gene: TRBV6-1; clone size: many; CDR3 DNA: TGTGCCAGCAGTGAAGGGACAGGGGCAGCCTATGGCTACACCTTC; CDR3 protein: CASSEGTGAAYGYTF
D gene: NA; J gene: TRBJ2-2; V gene: TRBV10-3; clone size: NA; CDR3 DNA: TGTGCCATCAGTGGATCGGTAGGGGCGGTCGGGGAGCTGTTTTTT; CDR3 protein: CAISGSVGAVGELFF
D gene: NA; J gene: TRBJ2-5; V gene: TRBV9; clone size: NA; CDR3 DNA: TGTGCCAGCAGCCCAGGGGTTCGGGAGACCCAGTACTTC; CDR3 protein: CASSPGVRETQYF
D gene: TRBD2; J gene: TRBJ2-1; V gene: TRBV19; clone size: few; CDR3 DNA: TGTGCCAGTAGTATACGGCACGGGACTAGCGGGGGGCCATACAATGAGCAGTTCTTC; CDR3 protein: CASSIRHGTSGGPYNEQFF
D gene: TRBD1; J gene: TRBJ1-1; V gene: TRBV7-2; clone size: NA; CDR3 DNA: TGTGCCAGCAGCTTCCGGACAGGGGGCACTGAAGCTTTCTTT; CDR3 protein: CASSFRTGGTEAFF
D gene: TRBD1; J gene: TRBJ2-5; V gene: TRBV5-1; clone size: NA; CDR3 DNA: TGCGCCAGCAGCTTTGCAGGGGGAGAGACCCAGTACTTC; CDR3 protein: CASSFAGGETQYF
D gene: TRBD1; J gene: TRBJ2-6; V gene: TRBV5-4; clone size: NA; CDR3 DNA: TGTGCCAGCAGTGGACAGGGGGCTTATGGGGCCAACGTCCTGACTTTC; CDR3 protein: CASSGQGAYGANVLTF
D gene: NA; J gene: TRBJ1-1; V gene: TRBV6-5; clone size: NA; CDR3 DNA: TGTGCCAGCACCCGGAAGAGGGGAGGGGACACTGAAGCTTTCTTT; CDR3 protein: CASTRKRGGDTEAFF
D gene: NA; J gene: TRBJ2-5; V gene: TRBV2; clone size: once; CDR3 DNA: TGTGCCAGCAGTGTTGACAGCTCAAGGATGGGGGAGACCCAGTACTTC; CDR3 protein: CASSVDSSRMGETQYF
D gene: NA; J gene: TRBJ1-4; V gene: TRBV5-1; clone size: NA; CDR3 DNA: TGCGCCAGCAGAAAGCTGCCGGGGGAGGATGAAAAACTGTTTTTT; CDR3 protein: CASRKLPGEDEKLFF
D gene: TRBD1; J gene: TRBJ1-5; V gene: TRBV11-3; clone size: NA; CDR3 DNA: TGTGCCAGCAGCTTAGCAGGGGGCGAGGGCAATCAGCCCCAGCATTTT; CDR3 protein: CASSLAGGEGNQPQHF
D gene: TRBD2; J gene: TRBJ2-1; V gene: TRBV9; clone size: NA; CDR3 DNA: TGTGCCAGCAGCGTGACTAGCGGGGGGCCAGGCCAGGGAAATGAGCAGTTCTTC; CDR3 protein: CASSVTSGGPGQGNEQFF
D gene: NA; J gene: TRBJ2-5; V gene: TRBV5-1; clone size: once; CDR3 DNA: TGCGCCAGCAGCTGGACAGTTCAAGAGACCCAGTACTTC; CDR3 protein: CASSWTVQETQYF
D gene: NA; J gene: TRBJ2-1; V gene: TRBV5-1; clone size: NA; CDR3 DNA: TGCGCCAGCAGCCCGACCGGGGTGAATGAGCAGTTCTTC; CDR3 protein: CASSPTGVNEQFF
D gene: TRBD1; J gene: TRBJ2-7; V gene: TRBV27; clone size: NA; CDR3 DNA: TGTGCCAGCAGTACCCCCCGGACAGGGGAGCCCGAGCAGTACTTC; CDR3 protein: CASSTPRTGEPEQYF
D gene: NA; J gene: TRBJ1-5; V gene: TRBV6-1; clone size: NA; CDR3 DNA: TGTGCCAGCTGGGGCTTGGGGGGAAGCAATCAGCCCCAGCATTTT; CDR3 protein: CASWGLGGSNQPQHF
D gene: NA; J gene: TRBJ2-1; V gene: TRBV9; clone size: NA; CDR3 DNA: TGTGCCAGCAGCGTAGTGGCGCGAATGGGGGAAGGGGGATACAATGAGCAGTTCTTC; CDR3 protein: CASSVVARMGEGGYNEQFF
D gene: NA; J gene: TRBJ2-1; V gene: TRBV14; clone size: NA; CDR3 DNA: TGTGCCAGCAGCCAAGAGAGGGTCAGTGAGCAGTTCTTC; CDR3 protein: CASSQERVSEQFF
D gene: NA; J gene: TRBJ1-2; V gene: TRBV7-2; clone size: NA; CDR3 DNA: TGTGCCAGCAGTCCTACCAGGGTGGACTATGGCTACACCTTC; CDR3 protein: CASSPTRVDYGYTF
D gene: TRBD1; J gene: TRBJ1-2; V gene: TRBV6-6; clone size: NA; CDR3 DNA: TGTGCCAGCAGCCCGGGACAGGGGTATGGTGGCTACACCTTC; CDR3 protein: CASSPGQGYGGYTF
D gene: NA; J gene: TRBJ1-4; V gene: TRBV7-9; clone size: NA; CDR3 DNA: TGTGCCAGCACCCATACCAATCGCCGGGACTCAGTTGTGGATGAAAAACTGTTTTTT; CDR3 protein: CASTHTNRRDSVVDEKLFF
D gene: TRBD1; J gene: TRBJ2-7; V gene: TRBV6-5; clone size: NA; CDR3 DNA: TGTGCCAGCAGTTACGCCGGGACAGGCTTTTTGTACGAGCAGTACTTC; CDR3 protein: CASSYAGTGFLYEQYF
D gene: TRBD1; J gene: TRBJ1-6; V gene: TRBV27; clone size: once; CDR3 DNA: TGTGCCAGCAGTTCGAGGACAGGGGTAACGGATAATTCACCCCTCCACTTT; CDR3 protein: CASSSRTGVTDNSPLHF
D gene: NA; J gene: TRBJ1-6; V gene: TRBV27; clone size: NA; CDR3 DNA: TGTGCCAGCAGTTTAAATAGGTGGGAGGATTCACCCCTCCACTTT; CDR3 protein: CASSLNRWEDSPLHF
D gene: TRBD2; J gene: TRBJ2-3; V gene: TRBV19; clone size: NA; CDR3 DNA: TGTGCCACCCTAGGAAGGGAGGGAGATACGCAGTATTTT; CDR3 protein: CATLGREGDTQYF
D gene: NA; J gene: TRBJ2-2; V gene: TRBV9; clone size: NA; CDR3 DNA: TGTGCCAGCAGCCCCCACGGTTTGGGGGGTTCCAGCGCGAACACCGGGGAGCTGTTTTTT; CDR3 protein: CASSPHGLGGSSANTGELFF